This entry lists 24 T cell receptor beta chains sequenced from one sample in a study of cytomegalovirus exposure and HLA in healthy donors. 13 Jbeta primers and 60 Vbeta primers were used for the PCR. Sequencing was performed with immunoSEQ multiplex PCR; in TCRdb, only in-frame clones are kept and a portion is missing. The repertoire holds around 100,000 clones, with 77% as singletons. The sample was PBMCs. These receptors came from a male donor in good health and CMV-seropositive.

The V gene is TRBV5-1, the J gene TRBJ1-1; weak D call: TRBD1 (6 bases). Germline V CDR1 and CDR2: SGHRS, YFSETQ. V lost 0 bases and J 0 bases, leaving 12 bases between the germline ends. CDR3 length: 16 residues. The CDR3 DNA reads TGCGCCAGCAGCTTGGCGGAGACAGGCGTGAACACTGAAGCTTTCTTT. As protein: CASSLAETGVNTEAFF.

The chain recombines TRBV6-6 with TRBJ1-2; a weak D match, TRBD1 (5 bases). The CDR3 runs to 11 residues. Deletions cut 5 bases from V and 6 bases from J, with 7 bases between. Germline V CDR1 and CDR2: MNHNY, SVGAGI (reference sequence). The CDR3 loop is CASSPTDGYTF. DNA for the CDR3: TGTGCCAGCAGTCCGACAGATGGCTACACCTTC.

This chain connects TRBV6-5 to TRBJ2-1, with a weak D call TRBD2 (6 bases). The germline CDR1 and CDR2 sequences are MNHEY and SVGAGI. V was pared by 4 bases and J by 8 bases, with 21 bases between. This CDR3 comprises 16 residues. The DNA for the CDR3 is TGTGCCAGCAGTTCCACCCTAGCGTTCCTCGGGGATGAGCAGTTCTTC. It is translated as CASSSTLAFLGDEQFF.

CDR3 region: CASSGSPSSGTQYF. Written as DNA, the CDR3 is TGCGCCAGCAGCGGGTCCCCCAGCTCGGGGACCCAGTACTTC. The chain joins TRBV5-1 to TRBJ2-5; no definite D call. V lost 4 bases and J 7 bases, leaving 17 bases between the germline ends. The germline V gene has CDR1 SGHRS and CDR2 YFSETQ. This CDR3 contains 14 residues.

The chain carries TRBV14 and TRBJ2-1; 12 positions match TRBD2. With 5 bases clipped from V and 7 bases from J, the junction kept 27 bases outside the gene matches. The CDR3 loop spans 22 amino acids. CDR1 is SGHDN, CDR2 FVKESK, per germline. The CDR3 spells CASSLLLGLQAPTSGSGNEQFF. CDR3 DNA: TGTGCCAGCAGCTTACTACTTGGGCTACAGGCCCCGACTAGCGGGAGCGGGAATGAGCAGTTCTTC.

In this sample, this clone turned up once. The chain recombines TRBV7-9 with TRBJ2-5, with 7 bases aligning to TRBD1. The DNA end is more similar to TRBJ2-7, so the J call may be wrong. The germline CDR1 and CDR2 sequences are SEHNR and FQNEAQ (reference sequence). The CDR3 consists of 14 residues. CDR3 sequence: CASSSGGIGGEQYF. DNA of the CDR3: TGTGCCAGCAGTTCAGGGGGAATAGGGGGCGAGCAGTACTTC.

The rearrangement joins TRBV28 to TRBJ1-5; 8 bases match TRBD1. Trimming at V came to 2 bases and at J to 7 bases, leaving 7 bases not matched to a gene. The V gene's germline CDR1 is MDHEN and CDR2 SYDVKM. The CDR3 totals 15 residues. The CDR3 DNA sequence: TGTGCCAGCAGTTTACGACAGGGGTCTAGGCAGCCCCAGCATTTT. It translates to CASSLRQGSRQPQHF. Using reference TRBV28 and TRBJ1-5 for the parts outside the CDR3, the full variable domain is DVKVTQSSRYLVKRTGEKVFLECVQDMDHENMFWYRQDPGLGLRLIYFSYDVKMKEKGDIPEGYSVSREKKERFSLILESASTNQTSMYLCASSLRQGSRQPQHFGDGTRLSIL.

The rearrangement links TRBV19 to TRBJ2-6; TRBD1 might be the D (6 bases). Looked up from germline, CDR1 is LNHDA and CDR2 is SQIVND (reference sequence). V lost 1 base and J 2 bases, leaving 6 bases between the germline ends. This CDR3 is built from 15 residues. CDR3: CASSIAGAGANVLTF. The CDR3 bases are TGTGCCAGTAGTATAGCAGGGGCTGGGGCCAACGTCCTGACTTTC.

The chain couples TRBV7-3 to TRBJ2-1, with 10 bases fitting TRBD2. The CDR3 loop spans 14 amino acids. CDR1 is SGHTA, CDR2 FQGTGA, per germline. After removal of 5 bases from V and 8 bases from J, the junction contained 6 bases not matched to a gene. CDR3 in amino acids: CASSPSGRAYEQFF. The CDR3 DNA sequence: TGTGCCAGCAGCCCCAGCGGGAGGGCATATGAGCAGTTCTTC.

The chain links TRBV28 to TRBJ2-5; D unclear. This CDR3 has 12 amino acids. V was cut by 8 bases and J by 5 bases, with 12 bases left in between. The germline V gene has CDR1 MDHEN and CDR2 SYDVKM. CDR3: CASRGPSETQYF. Written as DNA, the CDR3 is TGTGCCAGCCGAGGCCCCTCGGAGACCCAGTACTTC. The variable domain in full, with the rest retrieved from reference TRBV28 and TRBJ2-5, is DVKVTQSSRYLVKRTGEKVFLECVQDMDHENMFWYRQDPGLGLRLIYFSYDVKMKEKGDIPEGYSVSREKKERFSLILESASTNQTSMYLCASRGPSETQYFGPGTRLLVL.

With respect to this clone: This likely came from a read error, as a far larger clone is one base away. The J gene is TRBJ2-1, the V gene TRBV7-9, with 13 bases matching TRBD2. Germline V gene sequence: CDR1 SEHNR, CDR2 FQNEAQ (reference sequence). The CDR3 length is 18 residues. Here the CDR3 DNA reads TGTGCCAGCAGCTTACCGGGACTAGCGGGAAACACCTACAATGACCAGTTCTTC. Translating gives CASSLPGLAGNTYNDQFF.

The rearrangement links TRBV14 to TRBJ2-7; 7 bases line up with TRBD1. The CDR3 covers 14 residues. Germline V CDR1 and CDR2: SGHDN, FVKESK. With V trimmed by 4 bases and J by 0 bases, 3 bases remained unmatched. The DNA for the CDR3 is TGTGCCAGCAGCCCGTGGACAGGCTCCTACGAGCAGTACTTC. This codes for CASSPWTGSYEQYF.

This clone was seen only a few times. DNA for the CDR3: TGTGCCAGCAGCTTAAGGGCCGGGACAGGGGTATACGAGCAGTACTTC. It is translated as CASSLRAGTGVYEQYF. The chain uses TRBV7-3 and TRBJ2-7, with TRBD1 matching 10 bases. Germline V CDR1 and CDR2: SGHTA, FQGTGA. V was clipped by 1 base and J by 4 bases; unmatched bases: 7. CDR3 length equals 16 residues.

V and J are TRBV7-3 and TRBJ2-1, with 9 bases matching TRBD2. This CDR3 has 16 amino acids. Germline V gene data show CDR1 as SGHTA and CDR2 as FQGTGA. After removal of 5 bases from V and 6 bases from J, the junction contained 11 bases not matched to a gene. In nucleotides, the CDR3 is TGTGCCAGCAGCGCGAGAGTAGCGGGAGAATCCAATGAGCAGTTCTTC. It codes for CASSARVAGESNEQFF.

This rearrangement joins TRBV19 to TRBJ1-2; 9 bases line up with TRBD1. From germline, CDR1 is LNHDA and CDR2 SQIVND (reference sequence). The CDR3 covers 14 residues. With 7 bases clipped from V and 3 bases from J, the junction kept 6 bases outside the gene matches. The CDR3 spells CASIGTGTYYGYTF. CDR3 DNA sequence: TGTGCCAGTATCGGGACAGGGACTTACTATGGCTACACCTTC. The whole variable domain, remainder taken from reference TRBV19 and TRBJ1-2, is DGGITQSPKYLFRKEGQNVTLSCEQNLNHDAMYWYRQDPGQGLRLIYYSQIVNDFQKGDIAEGYSVSREKKESFPLTVTSAQKNPTAFYLCASIGTGTYYGYTFGSGTRLTVV.

The J gene is TRBJ2-5, the V gene TRBV7-8; tentative D call: TRBD1 (5 bases). Germline V gene lookup returns CDR1 SGHVS and CDR2 FQNEAQ. The length of the CDR3 is 15 residues. Trimming removed 0 bases at V and 2 bases at J, with 10 bases between. The CDR3 DNA reads TGTGCCAGCAGCTTAGCGCAGGGAATACAAGAGACCCAGTACTTC. This gives the protein CASSLAQGIQETQYF. The full variable domain, completed using reference TRBV7-8 and TRBJ2-5, is GAGVSQSPRYKVAKRGQDVALRCDPISGHVSLFWYQQALGQGPEFLTYFQNEAQLDKSGLPSDRFFAERPEGSVSTLKIQRTQQEDSAVYLCASSLAQGIQETQYFGPGTRLLVL.

This clone appeared a single time. This chain uses TRBV30 with TRBJ1-1; maybe TRBD1 (6 bases). Trimming cost V 0 bases and J 5 bases, with 16 bases left between them. This CDR3 comprises 15 residues. CDR1 is GTSNPN and CDR2 is SVGIG in the germline V gene (reference sequence). The CDR3 DNA follows: TGTGCCTGGAGTGTTATTGGGGGCCCCTTTACTGAAGCTTTCTTT. This encodes CAWSVIGGPFTEAFF.

V and J are TRBV6-5 and TRBJ1-5; 9 bases match TRBD1. This CDR3 is built from 13 residues. CDR1 and CDR2 from the germline V gene are MNHEY and SVGAGI. V gave up 6 bases and J gave up 6 bases; unmatched junction bases: 3. In DNA form, the CDR3 reads TGTGCCAGCAGAATGACAGGGGGTCAGCCCCAGCATTTT. Translation: CASRMTGGQPQHF.

This clone occurred a few times. This sequence joins TRBV28 and TRBJ1-4, with 7 bases that match TRBD1. The J segment lost 0 bases and the V segment lost 8 bases, leaving 6 bases of the junction unmatched. Germline V gives CDR1 MDHEN, CDR2 SYDVKM. The CDR3 consists of 15 residues. The DNA for the CDR3 is TGTGCCAGCGGAACAGGGACAGCAACTAATGAAAAACTGTTTTTT. It translates to CASGTGTATNEKLFF.

This chain uses TRBV19 with TRBJ1-5; D is undetermined. The germline V and J ends were trimmed by 5 bases and 10 bases, with 12 bases remaining between them. The CDR3 has 12 amino acids. CDR1 is LNHDA and CDR2 is SQIVND in the germline V gene (reference sequence). The CDR3 protein is CASSLTLSPQHF. The CDR3 DNA follows: TGTGCCAGTAGTCTCACGCTATCACCCCAGCATTTT.

Here the CDR3 reads CASSTAGLVDEQFF. DNA of the CDR3: TGTGCCAGCAGTACAGCGGGCCTTGTCGATGAGCAGTTCTTC. The J gene is TRBJ2-1, the V gene TRBV7-9; D might be TRBD2 (6 bases). This CDR3 has 14 residues. From germline, CDR1 is SEHNR and CDR2 FQNEAQ (reference sequence). The V gene lost 6 bases and the J gene lost 8 bases, with 17 bases spanning the gap.

The chain recombines TRBV10-3 with TRBJ2-7, with TRBD2 as a possible D gene (6 bases). The germline gives CDR1 ENHRY, CDR2 SYGVKD. Trimming took 0 bases from V and 9 from J, leaving 9 bases between them. CDR3 length equals 12 residues. CDR3 DNA: TGTGCCATCAGTGAGTCGGTGGGAGGGCAGTACTTC. It encodes CAISESVGGQYF.

This chain joins TRBV2 and TRBJ2-3, with D possibly being TRBD2 (6 bases). V was pared by 10 bases and J by 2 bases, with 19 bases between. CDR3 size: 15 residues. The germline V gene has CDR1 SNHLY and CDR2 FYNNEI. The CDR3 sequence: CATWGVSWDTDTQYF. CDR3 DNA: TGTGCCACGTGGGGGGTCTCATGGGACACAGATACGCAGTATTTT.

This clone has just a few counts. This chain joins TRBV30 and TRBJ2-1; possible D gene TRBD2, 5 bases. This CDR3 has 13 residues. In germline, CDR1 is GTSNPN, CDR2 SVGIG (reference sequence). Trimming removed 2 bases at V and 9 bases at J, with 14 bases between. Written as DNA, the CDR3 is TGTGCCTGGAGTCCACGAGGGCCGAGTGAGCAGTTCTTC. Its translation: CAWSPRGPSEQFF.